These 2 T cell receptor beta chains originate from one sample sequenced in a study of T cells in women clearing cervical HPV infection. Sequencing used immunoSEQ multiplex PCR; TCRdb keeps in-frame clones, though not all of them. This listing includes approximately 30,000 clones. Specimen: blood buffy coat. Receptors were obtained from a woman between 18 and 70 years old with a cervical HPV16 infection that either progressed to CIN3+ or cleared (not recorded which).

The CDR3: CASSDSKAASDTQYF. The sequenced part of the CDR3 DNA is TGTGCCAGCAGTGACTCGAAGGCTGCCTCAGATACC. This sequence joins TRBV6-4 and TRBJ2-5, with no clear D. With the read ending 3 residues before the CDR3 end, the germline J gene is used to fill in that end. The CDR3 covers 15 residues. CDR1 is MRHNA and CDR2 is SNTAGT in the germline V gene.

Concerning this clone itself: Read data end 3 residues before the CDR3 end; the end is taken from the germline J gene. The V gene is TRBV5-4, the J gene TRBJ1-1, with D unresolved. The CDR3 runs to 14 residues. The V gene's germline CDR1 is SGHNT and CDR2 YYREEE (reference sequence). Between the trimmed V and J ends, which lost 1 base and 1 base, there was a span of 8 bases. The CDR3 sequence: CASSLWVANTEAFF. The covered CDR3 bases are TGTGCCAGCAGCTTGTGGGTAGCGAACACTGAA.